The 16 T cell receptor beta chains listed next were all sequenced from one sample in a study of shared clonotypes between healthy human individuals. CD45RO-negative cells were positively selected for CCR7, leaving out terminally differentiated effector memory CD45RA+ cells. TCRdb keeps only in-frame clones here, not all; method: immunoSEQ multiplex PCR. The sample lists fewer than 850,000 clones, 96% occurring once. The source material was naive CD8+ T cells sorted from blood. The source of these receptors is a man aged 25 to 40 in good health.

This chain links TRBV7-6 with TRBJ2-1; a possible D gene is TRBD2 (6 bases). CDR3 length: 16 amino acids. Deletions cut 4 bases from V and 8 bases from J, with 21 bases between. Germline-derived CDR1 and CDR2 are SGHVS and FNYEAQ. The CDR3 DNA is TGTGCCAGCAGCTCCCCCCGGGGGTTGGCTGCTGATGAGCAGTTCTTC. Protein product: CASSSPRGLAADEQFF. Supplemented by reference TRBV7-6 and TRBJ2-1, the full variable domain reads GAGVSQSPRYKVTKRGQDVALRCDPISGHVSLYWYRQALGQGPEFLTYFNYEAQQDKSGLPNDRFSAERPEGSISTLTIQRTEQRDSAMYRCASSSPRGLAADEQFFGPGTRLTVL.

The genes are TRBV13 and TRBJ2-7; D is uncertain. Germline V lookup: CDR1 PRHDT, CDR2 FYEKMQ (reference sequence). This CDR3 has 13 residues. The germline V and J ends were trimmed by 0 bases and 7 bases, with 10 bases remaining between them. The CDR3 nucleotides are TGTGCCAGCAGCTTAGGTCCGTCGTGGGAGCAGTACTTC. It codes for CASSLGPSWEQYF.

The chain is built from TRBV27 and TRBJ2-1; D call uncertain. The CDR3 extends over 14 amino acids. Germline loops: CDR1 MNHEY, CDR2 SMNVEV (reference sequence). The V gene lost 0 bases and the J gene lost 6 bases, with 9 bases spanning the gap. The CDR3 region has the DNA TGTGCCAGCAGTTTATCCCCCGGCAGCAATGAGCAGTTCTTC. Its protein product is CASSLSPGSNEQFF.

V usage is TRBV27 and J usage is TRBJ2-7; 7 bases align to TRBD1. V was pared by 4 bases and J by 5 bases, with 5 bases of the junction left unmatched. CDR3 length: 13 amino acids. Germline values: CDR1 MNHEY, CDR2 SMNVEV (reference sequence). The CDR3 nucleotides are TGTGCCAGCAGTTGGACAGGCTCGCACGAGCAGTACTTC. This sequence encodes CASSWTGSHEQYF.

This clone was found once. The rearrangement uses TRBV9 and TRBJ2-2; the match to TRBD2 covers 7 bases. Trimming cost V 4 bases and J 3 bases; bases outside gene matches: 6. This CDR3 has 15 residues. CDR1 SGDLS and CDR2 YYNGEE come from the germline V gene. CDR3 sequence: CASSSRGGDTGELFF. CDR3 DNA sequence: TGTGCCAGCAGCTCCCGGGGAGGGGACACCGGGGAGCTGTTTTTT.

The V gene is TRBV5-4, the J gene TRBJ2-5; D might be TRBD2 (6 bases). CDR1 is SGHNT, CDR2 YYREEE, per germline (reference sequence). The CDR3 length is 12 residues. V dropped 4 bases and J dropped 4 bases, with 8 bases sitting between them. The chain's CDR3 is CASSREPETQYF. The CDR3 DNA reads as TGTGCCAGCAGCCGGGAGCCAGAGACCCAGTACTTC.

The rearrangement joins TRBV30 to TRBJ2-7, with D possibly TRBD2 on 7 matching bases. V lost 0 bases and J 6 bases, leaving 12 bases between the germline ends. CDR1 and CDR2 from the germline V gene are GTSNPN and SVGIG (reference sequence). The CDR3 extends over 13 amino acids. CDR3 region: CAWSVSAGAEQYF. CDR3 sequence (DNA): TGTGCCTGGAGTGTAAGCGCGGGGGCCGAGCAGTACTTC.

The chain joins TRBV7-9 to TRBJ1-2; D possibly corresponds to TRBD1 (6 bases). This CDR3 comprises 16 residues. Trimming took 1 base from V and 7 from J, leaving 19 bases between them. Per germline, CDR1 SEHNR and CDR2 FQNEAQ (reference sequence). As DNA, the CDR3 is TGTGCCAGCAGCTTAGACTCAGGGGAAATTCTAACTGGCTACACCTTC. Its protein is CASSLDSGEILTGYTF.

The chain is built from TRBV5-1 and TRBJ2-2, with D tentatively TRBD1 (5 bases). This CDR3 is 17 amino acids long. Germline V gene lookup returns CDR1 SGHRS and CDR2 YFSETQ. The V end was cut by 4 bases, the J end by 8 bases, with 24 bases between. The CDR3 reads CASSRTPALRPTGELFF. The CDR3 region has the DNA TGCGCCAGCAGCCGGACACCTGCTTTGAGACCCACGGGGGAGCTGTTTTTT.

The rearrangement uses TRBV6-5 and TRBJ1-5; TRBD1 matches 10 bases. The V and J ends lost 6 bases and 6 bases, in that order; junction bases with no gene match: 5. Per germline, CDR1 MNHEY and CDR2 SVGAGI. CDR3 length: 14 residues. The CDR3 spells CASRLTGGGQPQHF. Written as DNA, the CDR3 is TGTGCCAGCAGACTGACAGGGGGCGGTCAGCCCCAGCATTTT.

The V gene is TRBV28, the J gene TRBJ1-4; 8 bases fit TRBD1. CDR1 and CDR2 (germline): MDHEN, SYDVKM. The V and J ends lost 1 base and 0 bases, in that order; junction bases with no gene match: 1. The CDR3 is 16 amino acids. Written as DNA, the CDR3 is TGTGCCAGCAGTTTATACAGGGGGGCAACTAATGAAAAACTGTTTTTT. The encoded protein is CASSLYRGATNEKLFF. Supplemented by reference TRBV28 and TRBJ1-4, the full variable domain reads DVKVTQSSRYLVKRTGEKVFLECVQDMDHENMFWYRQDPGLGLRLIYFSYDVKMKEKGDIPEGYSVSREKKERFSLILESASTNQTSMYLCASSLYRGATNEKLFFGSGTQLSVL.

The chain employs TRBV5-4 and TRBJ2-5; 7 bases fit TRBD1. The CDR3 consists of 15 residues. With 0 bases clipped from V and 2 bases from J, the junction kept 4 bases outside the gene matches. CDR1 is SGHNT and CDR2 is YYREEE in the germline V gene (reference sequence). The CDR3 protein is CASSLVGQTQETQYF. Written as DNA, the CDR3 is TGTGCCAGCAGCTTGGTGGGACAGACACAAGAGACCCAGTACTTC. Full variable domain (outside the CDR3, taken from reference TRBV5-4 and TRBJ2-5): ETGVTQSPTHLIKTRGQQVTLRCSSQSGHNTVSWYQQALGQGPQFIFQYYREEENGRGNFPPRFSGLQFPNYSSELNVNALELDDSALYLCASSLVGQTQETQYFGPGTRLLVL.

The rearrangement uses TRBV6-1 and TRBJ2-7, with unresolved D. CDR1 and CDR2 from the germline V gene are MNHNS and SASEGT. The CDR3 is made up of 14 amino acids. Trimming cost V 6 bases and J 0 bases, with 12 bases left between them. The CDR3 DNA reads as TGTGCCAGCAGCGACCTCTTGAGCTCCTACGAGCAGTACTTC. Its translation: CASSDLLSSYEQYF.

The chain uses TRBV7-9 and TRBJ2-1; 9 positions agree with TRBD2. Losses at the gene ends were 6 bases for V and 10 bases for J; bases not matched to a gene: 13. Germline CDR1 and CDR2: SEHNR and FQNEAQ (reference sequence). CDR3 length: 15 residues. The CDR3: CASSSKGLASEEQFF. CDR3 DNA: TGTGCCAGCAGTTCTAAGGGACTAGCCAGTGAAGAGCAGTTCTTC. Complete variable domain (other parts from reference TRBV7-9 and TRBJ2-1): DTGVSQNPRHKITKRGQNVTFRCDPISEHNRLYWYRQTLGQGPEFLTYFQNEAQLEKSRLLSDRFSAERPKGSFSTLEIQRTEQGDSAMYLCASSSKGLASEEQFFGPGTRLTVL.

The DNA of the CDR3 is TGTGCCAGCAGCTTAGCGATTGGAGGGGCCCGCTATGGCTACACCTTC. It encodes CASSLAIGGARYGYTF. The chain is built from TRBV7-2 and TRBJ1-2, with D maybe TRBD1 (5 bases). The CDR3 consists of 16 residues. V lost 0 bases and J 4 bases, leaving 15 bases between the germline ends. The V gene's germline CDR1 is SGHTA and CDR2 FQGNSA.

The chain recombines TRBV2 with TRBJ1-1; D remains unclear. This CDR3 has 13 amino acids. Germline CDR1 SNHLY, CDR2 FYNNEI. The V and J ends lost 4 bases and 1 base respectively, with 7 bases between them. DNA of the CDR3: TGTGCCAGCAGTGCTTGGTCGAACACTGAAGCTTTCTTT. Protein product: CASSAWSNTEAFF.